What follows describes a single TCR beta chain. Its specificity is unknown. MiXCR, applied by TCRdb to the 5' RACE reads, yields one record per CDR3 protein. This sample has a few hundred thousand distinct CDR3 sequences, with approximately 20% found just once. This record comes from a study of T-cell memory formation after mild COVID-19. General observations from the study: Contracting clones localized mainly to CM and EM when CD4+ and mainly to EMRA when CD8+.

Losses at the gene ends were 0 bases for V and 3 bases for J; bases not matched to a gene: 2. The CDR3 has 15 amino acids. The germline V gene has CDR1 MGHRA and CDR2 YSYEKL. The source of this sequence is a man aged 18-30 years who had mild COVID-19 (a few samples of this study predate the infection). Cell type and time point are not known. The rearrangement links TRBV4-1 to TRBJ1-5, with 7 bases aligning to TRBD1. Sequenced: PBMCs or a T cell subset sorted from them (not recorded which). DNA for the CDR3: TGCGCCAGCAGCCAAGAAGGGACAGACAATCAGCCCCAGCATTTT. It encodes CASSQEGTDNQPQHF.